This TCR beta chain was captured in a study of cytomegalovirus exposure and HLA in healthy donors. The study, taken as a whole, reports: An apparent linkage of common viral pathogens to several of the most significant clusters emerged in a later analysis.

Trimming removed 6 bases from V and 10 bases from J; junction bases left unmatched: 5. This CDR3 has 11 amino acids. Germline V CDR1 and CDR2: MDHEN, SYDVKM. This clone was seen a few times. The antigen is unknown. 60 Vbeta and 13 Jbeta primers were used in PCR. Produced via immunoSEQ multiplex PCR; TCRdb's table is partial and in-frame only. This sample has tens of thousands of clones, with roughly 70% found just once. V is TRBV28 and J is TRBJ1-1, with 7 bases matching TRBD1. The sequence was obtained from a man aged 55 to 70 in good health and CMV-seropositive. The material sequenced was PBMCs. The CDR3 region has the DNA TGTGCCAGCAGAGCCCAGGGGGGAGCTTTCTTT. Protein: CASRAQGGAFF.